These 9 T cell receptor beta chains were all obtained from the same sample, sequenced in a study of blood T cells in healthy people across ages. The use of a sample-barcoded 5' primer and a J-beta primer mix characterized a second PCR of roughly 6 to 11 cycles. TCRdb re-called the 5' RACE reads with MiXCR, one entry per CDR3 protein. The sample contains about 1.4 million distinct CDR3 sequences, approximately 63% of which appear only once. Input material: blood. The receptors were gathered from a young man in good health.

The genes are TRBV20-1 and TRBJ2-3; 8 bases match TRBD2. The CDR3 is 17 residues long. V dropped 1 base and J dropped 0; count of bases not matched to a gene: 9. Germline V lookup: CDR1 DFQATT, CDR2 SNEGSKA (reference sequence). This chain's CDR3 is CSARVRGGTLSTDTQYF. The CDR3 bases are TGCAGTGCTAGAGTTCGGGGGGGTACCCTTAGCACAGATACGCAGTATTTT.

A single count supports this clonotype. This chain joins TRBV29-1 and TRBJ2-5, with TRBD2 identical over 14 bases. Germline V gives CDR1 SQVTM, CDR2 ANQGSEA. The J segment lost 11 bases and the V segment lost 1 base, leaving 9 bases of the junction unmatched. This CDR3 contains 15 residues. This CDR3 reads CSVEGGTSGSKEQYF. The DNA of the CDR3 is TGCAGCGTTGAAGGGGGGACTAGCGGGAGCAAGGAGCAGTACTTC.

V gene TRBV20-1 combines with J gene TRBJ1-2, with D maybe TRBD1 (6 bases). This CDR3 is built from 17 residues. The V end lost 6 bases, the J end lost 0 bases, and 23 bases lay between the germline ends. CDR1 is DFQATT and CDR2 is SNEGSKA in the germline V gene (reference sequence). The CDR3: CSALPGAQVVANYGYTF. The DNA for the CDR3 is TGCAGTGCCTTGCCGGGGGCACAGGTTGTGGCTAACTATGGCTACACCTTC.

CDR3 nucleotide sequence: TGCAGTGCCGCGCGCCGGGACTCTCGCCTATACGAGCAGTACTTC. Translating gives CSAARRDSRLYEQYF. The chain links TRBV20-1 to TRBJ2-7, with D perhaps matching TRBD2 (6 bases). The CDR3 contains 15 residues. V was trimmed by 6 bases and J by 4 bases, leaving 22 bases between them. In germline, CDR1 is DFQATT, CDR2 SNEGSKA (reference sequence).

This CDR3 is CASQEGILAKNIQYF. The CDR3 DNA reads TGTGCCAGCCAAGAGGGGATCCTAGCCAAAAACATTCAGTACTTC. The chain carries TRBV2 and TRBJ2-4, with D possibly being TRBD1 or TRBD2 (5 bases each). Germline V gene lookup returns CDR1 SNHLY and CDR2 FYNNEI. Trimming removed 8 bases at V and 0 bases at J, with 14 bases between. This CDR3 has 15 residues. Variable domain in full (rest from reference TRBV2 and TRBJ2-4): EPEVTQTPSHQVTQMGQEVILRCVPISNHLYFYWYRQILGQKVEFLVSFYNNEISEKSEIFDDQFSVERPDGSNFTLKIRSTKLEDSAMYFCASQEGILAKNIQYFGAGTRLSVL.

The V call is TRBV10-3, the J call TRBJ2-7, with TRBD2 matching over 10 bases. Germline-derived CDR1 and CDR2 are ENHRY and SYGVKD. This CDR3 is built from 16 residues. The V and J ends lost 6 bases and 0 bases, in that order; junction bases with no gene match: 8. In DNA form, the CDR3 reads TGTGCCATCAGCGCCCGGCCTAGCGGGAGCTCCTACGAGCAGTACTTC. It specifies CAISARPSGSSYEQYF.

The CDR3 sequence is CASSSAGTSAPNEQFF. DNA for the CDR3: TGTGCCAGCAGCTCTGCCGGGACTAGTGCCCCCAATGAGCAGTTCTTC. The rearrangement joins TRBV7-8 to TRBJ2-1; 8 bases line up with TRBD2. CDR1 is SGHVS and CDR2 is FQNEAQ in the germline V gene. Trimming took 4 bases from V and 6 from J; bases not matched to a gene: 11. The CDR3 runs 16 residues.

This chain links TRBV5-6 with TRBJ2-4, with 9 bases matching TRBD1. The J call may be in error: the DNA end matches TRBJ2-7 better. The CDR3 consists of 13 residues. Germline CDR1 is SGHDT and CDR2 is YYEEEE. As DNA, the CDR3 is TGTGCCAGCAGGTGGACAGGGGAAGGCGAGCAGTACTTC. It encodes CASRWTGEGEQYF.

This clonotype was found many times. The V and J genes are TRBV12-3 or TRBV12-4 and TRBJ2-1; D gene unclear. V was pared by 6 bases and J by 3 bases, with 9 bases between. The CDR3 covers 13 residues. The CDR3 is CASSFPGYNEQFF. The CDR3 DNA is TGTGCCAGCAGCTTCCCCGGCTACAATGAGCAGTTCTTC.